The 30 T cell receptor beta chains below come from one sample, sequenced in a study of blood T cell repertoires in COVID-19 (dated by TCRdb to 2020 to 2021). The library was built by means of the immunoSEQ multiplex PCR assay. The table was pulled from immuneACCESS by TCRdb, which kept in-frame rearrangements only. Such tables lose some clones; where checked, under half of the loss comes from unresolved V genes, and the rest has no known cause. This sample comprises roughly 150,000 clones, 70% to 90% of them detected only once. Of the sample, 6.5% to 7.5% is held by the ten largest clones. The sample comprised peripheral blood. Source of these receptors: a man older than 75 with COVID-19, enrolled during active disease.

The chain has TRBV4-2 and TRBJ1-4, with 9 nucleotides matching TRBD1. CDR3 length equals 15 residues. From germline, CDR1 is LGHNA and CDR2 YNFKEQ. The ends lost 2 bases at V and 7 bases at J; junction bases unmatched: 5. CDR3 sequence: CASSQTGTGSEKLFF. In DNA, the CDR3 is TGTGCCAGCAGCCAAACCGGGACAGGGTCTGAAAAACTGTTTTTT.

The chain uses TRBV5-1 and TRBJ1-6; 7 nucleotides agree with TRBD1. V lost 4 bases to trimming and J lost 10 bases; unmatched junction nucleotides: 8. The CDR3 covers 14 residues. The germline CDR1 and CDR2 sequences are SGHRS and YFSETQ. The CDR3: CASSGGTVVSPLHF. As DNA, the CDR3 is TGCGCCAGCAGCGGAGGGACAGTAGTATCACCCCTCCACTTT.

The rearrangement joins TRBV5-6 to TRBJ1-4; maybe TRBD1 (6 bases). Per germline, CDR1 SGHDT and CDR2 YYEEEE. The CDR3 length is 14 residues. The V and J ends lost 2 bases and 3 bases respectively, with 8 bases between them. CDR3 sequence (DNA): TGTGCCAGCAGCTTCAGACAGGCTAATGAAAAACTGTTTTTT. The encoded protein is CASSFRQANEKLFF.

The V and J genes are TRBV9 and TRBJ1-4, with D unresolved. The V end lost 4 bases, the J end lost 12 bases, and 16 bases lay between the germline ends. The CDR3 runs to 13 residues. In germline, CDR1 is SGDLS, CDR2 YYNGEE. DNA of the CDR3: TGTGCCAGCAGCTCCGGAGAGGATCGGGAACTGTTTTTT. Its translation: CASSSGEDRELFF.

The chain uses TRBV3-1 (or the pseudogene TRBV3-2) and TRBJ1-4; D remains ambiguous. Trimming took off 4 bases at V and 7 bases at J, with 13 bases between the two ends. This CDR3 spans 14 amino acids. Germline lookup yields CDR1 LGHDT and CDR2 YNNKEL (reference sequence). The CDR3 loop reads CASSRRGEGEKLFF. The CDR3 DNA reads as TGTGCCAGCAGCCGTCGGGGTGAGGGTGAAAAACTGTTTTTT.

This chain joins TRBV5-1 and TRBJ1-2; 7 bases align to TRBD1. The CDR3 runs to 14 residues. Germline-derived CDR1 and CDR2 are SGHRS and YFSETQ. Losses at the gene ends were 4 bases for V and 2 bases for J; bases not matched to a gene: 5. The CDR3 DNA follows: TGCGCCAGCAGCCAAGGGACAGCGAACTATGGCTACACCTTC. Protein: CASSQGTANYGYTF. The full variable domain, completed using reference TRBV5-1 and TRBJ1-2, is KAGVTQTPRYLIKTRGQQVTLSCSPISGHRSVSWYQQTPGQGLQFLFEYFSETQRNKGNFPGRFSGRQFSNSRSEMNVSTLELGDSALYLCASSQGTANYGYTFGSGTRLTVV.

V is TRBV7-3 and J is TRBJ2-1; 7 nucleotides match TRBD2. The junction had 9 bases not matched to a gene; V was cut back by 4 bases and J by 0 bases. The CDR3 spans 17 residues. From germline, CDR1 is SGHTA and CDR2 FQGTGA. CDR3 DNA sequence: TGTGCCAGCAGCTCTAACCTAGCGGTCGGCTCCTACAATGAGCAGTTCTTC. This encodes CASSSNLAVGSYNEQFF.

The rearrangement uses TRBV5-1 and TRBJ2-1, with D tentatively TRBD1 (5 bases). The CDR3 extends over 13 amino acids. The V end lost 0 bases, the J end lost 10 bases, and 11 bases lay between the germline ends. Germline assignment: CDR1 SGHRS and CDR2 YFSETQ. CDR3 loop: CASSLVGDTEQFF. The CDR3 DNA reads as TGCGCCAGCAGCTTGGTAGGGGATACCGAGCAGTTCTTC.

V is TRBV10-3 and J is TRBJ1-2; no clear D. The CDR3 loop spans 12 amino acids. Trimming left V 0 bases short and J 13 bases short, with 12 bases between. Germline V gives CDR1 ENHRY, CDR2 SYGVKD. CDR3 in amino acids: CAISESDSWLTF. In DNA, the CDR3 is TGTGCCATCAGTGAGTCGGACTCTTGGCTCACCTTC.

J is TRBJ2-5 and V is TRBV15; no reliable D call. From germline, CDR1 is LNHNV and CDR2 YYDKDF (reference sequence). Trimming stripped 0 bases from V and 9 bases from J, with 11 bases between. The CDR3 contains 13 residues. DNA for the CDR3: TGTGCCACCAGCAGAGAAGCTTCCGAGGCCCAGTACTTC. It codes for CATSREASEAQYF. The complete variable domain, with remaining parts taken from reference TRBV15 and TRBJ2-5, reads DAMVIQNPRYQVTQFGKPVTLSCSQTLNHNVMYWYQQKSSQAPKLLFHYYDKDFNNEADTPDNFQSRRPNTSFCFLDIRSPGLGDTAMYLCATSREASEAQYFGPGTRLLVL.

The chain uses TRBV6-6 and TRBJ1-2; no clear D. The CDR3 length is 14 residues. Germline V CDR1 and CDR2: MNHNY, SVGAGI (reference sequence). V was cut by 11 bases and J by 3 bases, with 19 bases left in between. The DNA of the CDR3 is TGTGCCGCCCCCCCGGGCTGGAGGGACTATGGCTACACCTTC. Encoded protein: CAAPPGWRDYGYTF.

The J gene is TRBJ1-2, the V gene TRBV5-1; D is ambiguous. With 4 bases removed from V and 5 bases from J, the gap between germline ends came to 15 bases. This CDR3 has 14 residues. From germline, CDR1 is SGHRS and CDR2 YFSETQ. CDR3 coding DNA: TGCGCCAGCAGCCGGCAGGAGGTCTCTTATGGCTACACCTTC. This translates into CASSRQEVSYGYTF. The full variable domain, completed using reference TRBV5-1 and TRBJ1-2, is KAGVTQTPRYLIKTRGQQVTLSCSPISGHRSVSWYQQTPGQGLQFLFEYFSETQRNKGNFPGRFSGRQFSNSRSEMNVSTLELGDSALYLCASSRQEVSYGYTFGSGTRLTVV.

The chain uses TRBV5-1 and TRBJ1-2; 7 nucleotides agree with TRBD1. J gave up 4 bases and V 2 bases, and 5 bases lay outside the gene matches. The CDR3 length is 14 residues. Per the germline V gene, CDR1 is SGHRS and CDR2 is YFSETQ. CDR3: CASSLGGLGYGYTF. DNA for the CDR3: TGCGCCAGCAGCTTAGGGGGCCTGGGCTATGGCTACACCTTC.

The rearrangement joins TRBV3-1 (or the pseudogene TRBV3-2) to TRBJ1-2; 7 bases are shared with TRBD1. The V segment lost 4 bases and the J segment 8 bases; nucleotides outside the gene matches: 7. Germline-derived CDR1 and CDR2 are LGHDT and YNNKEL (reference sequence). This CDR3 has 13 residues. CDR3 DNA sequence: TGTGCCAGCAGCCCCCAGGGGGGACAAGGCTACACCTTC. The encoded protein is CASSPQGGQGYTF.

The chain's CDR3 is CASSFDRDGYTF. The CDR3 bases are TGTGCCAGCAGTTTCGACAGGGATGGCTACACCTTC. This chain joins TRBV6-6 and TRBJ1-2; 7 bases line up with TRBD1. Per the germline V gene, CDR1 is MNHNY and CDR2 is SVGAGI (reference sequence). Trimming removed 4 bases from V and 6 bases from J; junction bases left unmatched: 2. This CDR3 is 12 amino acids long.

Here the CDR3 reads CASSPTGTGGYGYTF. As DNA, the CDR3 is TGTGCCAGCAGCCCGACCGGGACAGGGGGCTATGGCTACACCTTC. The rearrangement joins TRBV6-5 to TRBJ1-2; 11 nucleotides align to TRBD1. Germline V CDR1 and CDR2: MNHEY, SVGAGI. There are 15 residues in the CDR3. V lost 6 bases, J lost 4 bases, and 7 bases stayed unmatched.

The chain carries TRBV7-6 and TRBJ2-3; 8 positions match TRBD2. The ends lost 4 bases at V and 0 bases at J; junction bases unmatched: 12. Germline V gene data show CDR1 as SGHVS and CDR2 as FNYEAQ. The CDR3 consists of 18 residues. The CDR3 sequence: CASSSLAGPPGSTDTQYF. The DNA of the CDR3 is TGTGCCAGCAGCTCATTAGCGGGGCCCCCGGGGAGCACAGATACGCAGTATTTT.

The rearrangement joins TRBV2 to TRBJ1-3; maybe TRBD1 (5 bases). This CDR3 is 14 amino acids long. Germline-derived CDR1 and CDR2 are SNHLY and FYNNEI. Trimming removed 3 bases at V and 3 bases at J, with 9 bases between. CDR3 DNA: TGTGCCAGCAGTGATCAGGGAGGTGGAAACACCATATATTTT. Translating it yields CASSDQGGGNTIYF.

This clone appeared a few times. The chain combines TRBV2 with TRBJ2-1; D might be TRBD1 (6 bases). Germline loops: CDR1 SNHLY, CDR2 FYNNEI. V was pared by 2 bases and J by 11 bases, with 10 bases between. The CDR3 runs to 12 residues. The CDR3 protein is CASSESRDKQFF. The CDR3 bases are TGTGCCAGCAGTGAATCCCGGGACAAGCAGTTCTTC.

V gene TRBV19 combines with J gene TRBJ2-7; weak D call: TRBD1 (6 bases). The CDR3 contains 14 residues. Looked up from germline, CDR1 is LNHDA and CDR2 is SQIVND (reference sequence). The V end was cut by 5 bases, the J end by 3 bases, with 14 bases between. The DNA of the CDR3 is TGTGCCAGTAGTCGTTGGGACAATCTCTACGAGCAGTACTTC. This gives the protein CASSRWDNLYEQYF.

The chain has TRBV5-1 and TRBJ2-7, with TRBD1 matching 8 bases. Germline lookup yields CDR1 SGHRS and CDR2 YFSETQ. Trimming cost V 6 bases and J 3 bases; bases outside gene matches: 17. This CDR3 is 17 amino acids long. CDR3 region: CASNIGRGPSGDYEQYF. The CDR3 nucleotides read TGCGCCAGCAATATCGGCAGGGGGCCTTCGGGGGACTACGAGCAGTACTTC.

The chain links TRBV5-1 to TRBJ1-1; D unclear. Germline V gene sequence: CDR1 SGHRS, CDR2 YFSETQ. This CDR3 region has 14 residues. V lost 1 base and J 1 base, leaving 8 bases between the germline ends. CDR3 nucleotides: TGCGCCAGCAGCTTGAGAGACACGAACACTGAAGCTTTCTTT. This sequence encodes CASSLRDTNTEAFF. Drawing the rest from reference TRBV5-1 and TRBJ1-1, the complete variable domain is KAGVTQTPRYLIKTRGQQVTLSCSPISGHRSVSWYQQTPGQGLQFLFEYFSETQRNKGNFPGRFSGRQFSNSRSEMNVSTLELGDSALYLCASSLRDTNTEAFFGQGTRLTVV.

The rearrangement joins TRBV6-2 or TRBV6-3 to TRBJ2-5; D might be TRBD2 (6 bases). V was pared by 5 bases and J by 5 bases, with 6 bases between. The CDR3 consists of 11 residues. In germline, CDR1 is MNHEY, CDR2 SVGEGT. DNA for the CDR3: TGTGCCAGCAGTCGGGGGGAGACCCAGTACTTC. Its translation: CASSRGETQYF.

This rearrangement joins TRBV28 to TRBJ2-7; 8 nucleotides agree with TRBD1. Trimming removed 3 bases from V and 9 bases from J; junction bases left unmatched: 7. This CDR3 contains 13 residues. In germline, CDR1 is MDHEN, CDR2 SYDVKM. The CDR3 nucleotides are TGTGCCAGCAGTTTTATACAGGGGGTCGGGCAGTACTTC. Its translation is CASSFIQGVGQYF.

This clone was counted only a few times. This chain links TRBV5-6 with TRBJ1-1; unclear D gene. V was cut by 0 bases and J by 8 bases, with 11 bases left in between. This CDR3 region has 13 residues. CDR1 and CDR2 from the germline V gene are SGHDT and YYEEEE. CDR3 DNA sequence: TGTGCCAGCAGCTTGGCCCGAGAGGAGGAAGCTTTCTTT. Its translation: CASSLAREEEAFF.

This rearrangement joins TRBV5-6 to TRBJ1-2; D is undetermined. The CDR3 spans 13 residues. The V gene lost 2 bases and the J gene lost 7 bases, with 12 bases spanning the gap. Germline V lookup: CDR1 SGHDT, CDR2 YYEEEE. CDR3 nucleotides: TGTGCCAGCAGCTTCGCGACAAGCCGTGGCTACACCTTC. It encodes CASSFATSRGYTF.

The chain combines TRBV5-1 with TRBJ1-6; D not certain. Trimming left V 3 bases short and J 8 bases short, with 12 bases between. The CDR3 contains 14 residues. From germline, CDR1 is SGHRS and CDR2 YFSETQ. The CDR3: CASSSRGGDSPLHF. The CDR3 region has the DNA TGCGCCAGCAGCTCCCGGGGAGGAGATTCACCCCTCCACTTT.

This clone was seen only a few times. The chain combines TRBV5-1 with TRBJ2-5; TRBD1 agrees at 9 bases. With V trimmed by 0 bases and J by 1 base, 1 base remained unmatched. Germline V gene data show CDR1 as SGHRS and CDR2 as YFSETQ. CDR3 length equals 15 residues. The chain's CDR3 is CASSLEGQGQETQYF. As DNA, the CDR3 is TGCGCCAGCAGCTTGGAGGGACAGGGCCAAGAGACCCAGTACTTC.

The gene calls are TRBV27 and TRBJ2-2; no clear D gene. The V and J ends lost 0 bases and 7 bases respectively, with 3 bases between them. This CDR3 spans 12 amino acids. The germline gives CDR1 MNHEY, CDR2 SMNVEV (reference sequence). The CDR3 region is CASSLSYGELFF. In DNA, the CDR3 is TGTGCCAGCAGTTTATCATACGGGGAGCTGTTTTTT.

This chain joins TRBV7-6 and TRBJ1-6, with D perhaps matching TRBD1 (6 bases). CDR3 length: 18 amino acids. The germline gives CDR1 SGHVS, CDR2 FNYEAQ. The ends were cut back, 1 base at V and 9 bases at J, with 22 bases in the middle. CDR3 DNA sequence: TGTGCCAGCAGCTTAGTCCCAATTCACAGGGTTAGGGTTTCACCCCTCCACTTT. Its translation is CASSLVPIHRVRVSPLHF.